These 32 T cell receptor beta chains share one sample of origin, sequenced in a study of chemoradiotherapy in HPV16-positive cancers. The data were produced by immunoSEQ multiplex PCR, yet TCRdb's version contains in-frame clones alone and is incomplete. The data hold about 870 clones, with 88% observed a single time. Sequencing used tumor tissue, obtained from a patient who underwent chemoradiotherapy. These receptors were collected from a human donor with HPV-associated anogenital cancer.

The chain couples TRBV7-9 to TRBJ2-1; D is possibly TRBD2 (5 bases). Trimming removed 1 base from V and 4 bases from J, with 14 bases in between. In germline, CDR1 is SEHNR, CDR2 FQNEAQ (reference sequence). The CDR3 extends over 16 amino acids. CDR3 region: CASSLDWEFPYNEQFF. CDR3 bases: TGTGCCAGCAGCTTAGACTGGGAGTTCCCGTACAATGAGCAGTTCTTC.

CDR3 in amino acids: CASSGQGGAEEKLFF. The CDR3 coding sequence is TGTGCCAGCAGCGGACAGGGGGGGGCGGAGGAAAAACTGTTTTTT. The rearrangement links TRBV9 to TRBJ1-4, with 9 bases aligning to TRBD1. This CDR3 has 15 residues. CDR1 is SGDLS, CDR2 YYNGEE, per germline. The junction had 8 bases not matched to a gene; V was cut back by 3 bases and J by 8 bases.

The chain is built from TRBV7-9 and TRBJ1-3, with D perhaps matching TRBD1 (5 bases). V was cut by 3 bases and J by 2 bases, with 8 bases left in between. The CDR3 runs to 14 residues. Germline CDR1 reads SEHNR; CDR2 reads FQNEAQ (reference sequence). The CDR3 reads CASSLGQAGNTIYF. In nucleotides, the CDR3 is TGTGCCAGCAGCTTGGGGCAGGCTGGAAACACCATATATTTT.

The chain recombines TRBV19 with TRBJ1-1; D perhaps matches TRBD1 (5 bases). Germline CDR1 LNHDA, CDR2 SQIVND (reference sequence). The CDR3 length is 14 residues. V was cut by 4 bases and J by 2 bases, with 11 bases left in between. CDR3 DNA: TGTGCCAGTAGTACCGGGACGGTTAACACTGAAGCTTTCTTT. As protein: CASSTGTVNTEAFF.

The CDR3 nucleotides read TGTGCCAGCAGGCTCGGGGCCTACAATGAGCAGTTCTTC. Translating gives CASRLGAYNEQFF. V and J are TRBV6-5 and TRBJ2-1; tentatively, D is TRBD2 (5 bases). Trimming shortened V by 6 bases and J by 2 bases, and 8 bases separated the two germline ends. This CDR3 has 13 amino acids. Germline-derived CDR1 and CDR2 are MNHEY and SVGAGI.

The rearrangement links TRBV7-6 to TRBJ1-1; 7 nucleotides align to TRBD1. The CDR3 totals 15 residues. V trimming: 5 bases; J trimming: 3 bases; junction bases outside the gene matches: 9. The germline V gene has CDR1 SGHVS and CDR2 FNYEAQ. The CDR3 DNA is TGTGCCAGCAGCCCCGACAGGGATTCACACACTGAAGCTTTCTTT. Translation gives CASSPDRDSHTEAFF.

The V and J genes are TRBV5-1 and TRBJ2-7; 8 bases align to TRBD2. With V trimmed by 6 bases and J by 3 bases, 11 bases remained unmatched. From germline, CDR1 is SGHRS and CDR2 YFSETQ. The CDR3 covers 15 residues. DNA of the CDR3: TGCGCCAGCAAGGTGATTTATGCGGGGGGCTACGAGCAGTACTTC. Translation gives CASKVIYAGGYEQYF.

The V and J genes are TRBV10-3 and TRBJ1-2; 7 bases line up with TRBD1. The CDR3 contains 15 residues. CDR1 and CDR2 (germline): ENHRY, SYGVKD. Trimming cost V 4 bases and J 5 bases; bases outside gene matches: 10. The CDR3 sequence: CAISVSGQLSYGYTF. The CDR3 DNA sequence: TGTGCCATCAGTGTGTCGGGACAGTTGTCTTATGGCTACACCTTC.

The chain uses TRBV4-3 and TRBJ2-2, with TRBD2 identical over 8 bases. J lost 7 bases, V lost 0 bases, and 10 bases had no gene match. The CDR3 sequence is 17 residues long. The germline gives CDR1 LGHNA, CDR2 YSLEER. DNA for the CDR3: TGCGCCAGCAGCCAAGATTTGTCGGGACTAGGCCTCGGGGAGCTGTTTTTT. This codes for CASSQDLSGLGLGELFF.

This chain links TRBV5-6 with TRBJ2-5; no definite D call. V gave up 2 bases and J gave up 5 bases, with 7 bases separating them. The CDR3 extends over 12 amino acids. Germline CDR1 and CDR2: SGHDT and YYEEEE. CDR3 amino acids: CASSLPRETQYF. CDR3 nucleotide sequence: TGTGCCAGCAGCTTACCGAGGGAGACCCAGTACTTC. The full variable domain, in which reference TRBV5-6 and TRBJ2-5 provide the parts outside the CDR3, is DAGVTQSPTHLIKTRGQQVTLRCSPKSGHDTVSWYQQALGQGPQFIFQYYEEEERQRGNFPDRFSGHQFPNYSSELNVNALLLGDSALYLCASSLPRETQYFGPGTRLLVL.

This clone was seen only once. The V and J genes are TRBV6-1 and TRBJ2-1; D is possibly TRBD1 (6 bases). The germline CDR1 and CDR2 sequences are MNHNS and SASEGT. Trimming shortened V by 2 bases and J by 4 bases, and 12 bases separated the two germline ends. The CDR3 runs to 15 residues. The CDR3 loop is CASSEQGTPYNEQFF. CDR3 nucleotides: TGTGCCAGCAGTGAACAAGGGACACCATACAATGAGCAGTTCTTC.

This clone came up a few times. The rearrangement joins TRBV2 to TRBJ1-5; a weak D match, TRBD1 (6 bases). V was trimmed by 3 bases and J by 6 bases, leaving 12 bases between them. Germline V CDR1 and CDR2: SNHLY, FYNNEI. The CDR3 covers 14 residues. CDR3 protein: CASSEGGRVQPQHF. The CDR3, as DNA: TGTGCCAGCAGTGAGGGGGGGCGCGTTCAGCCCCAGCATTTT.

This clone occurred a few times. The junction departs from germline at one end; a sequencing error may be responsible. The J gene is TRBJ2-7, the V gene TRBV7-8, with a weak D call TRBD1 (6 bases). The CDR3 length is 14 residues. Per germline, CDR1 SGHVS and CDR2 FQNEAQ. CDR3 bases: TGTGCCAGCAGGTTAGATCAGGGGATCTACGAGCAGTACTTC. Translation: CASRLDQGIYEQYF. Drawing the rest from reference TRBV7-8 and TRBJ2-7, the complete variable domain is GAGVSQSPRYKVAKRGQDVALRCDPISGHVSLFWYQQALGQGPEFLTYFQNEAQLDKSGLPSDRFFAERPEGSVSTLKIQRTQQEDSAVYLCASRLDQGIYEQYFGPGTRLTVT.

CDR3 amino acids: CASSPTWSGVDTEAFF. The CDR3 DNA sequence: TGTGCCAGCAGCCCCACCTGGTCGGGGGTAGACACTGAAGCTTTCTTT. The genes are TRBV27 and TRBJ1-1, with D perhaps matching TRBD1 (5 bases). Germline V gene sequence: CDR1 MNHEY, CDR2 SMNVEV (reference sequence). The CDR3 length is 16 residues. Trimming took 6 bases from V and 3 from J, leaving 20 bases between them.

This clone appeared once. This chain uses TRBV5-1 with TRBJ1-1; no definite D call. CDR1 and CDR2 (germline): SGHRS, YFSETQ. There are 12 residues in the CDR3. V was cut by 2 bases and J by 4 bases, with 6 bases left in between. CDR3 sequence reads: CASSFGSTEAFF. Here the CDR3 DNA reads TGCGCCAGCAGCTTCGGCAGCACTGAAGCTTTCTTT.

V and J are TRBV19 and TRBJ1-1, with TRBD1 matching 8 bases. Germline V gives CDR1 LNHDA, CDR2 SQIVND (reference sequence). The CDR3 is 14 amino acids. V dropped 6 bases and J dropped 4; count of bases not matched to a gene: 7. CDR3 DNA: TGTGCCAGTAGCGACAGGGGCGGTGGCACTGAAGCTTTCTTT. Its protein product is CASSDRGGGTEAFF. The whole variable domain, remainder taken from reference TRBV19 and TRBJ1-1, is DGGITQSPKYLFRKEGQNVTLSCEQNLNHDAMYWYRQDPGQGLRLIYYSQIVNDFQKGDIAEGYSVSREKKESFPLTVTSAQKNPTAFYLCASSDRGGGTEAFFGQGTRLTVV.

This chain joins TRBV5-5 and TRBJ1-3; the D gene is possibly TRBD1 (5 bases). Germline-derived CDR1 and CDR2 are SGHKS and YYEKEE (reference sequence). Trimming removed 1 base at V and 5 bases at J, with 16 bases between. The CDR3 is 16 amino acids. CDR3: CASSLPRDLARNTIYF. The CDR3 DNA reads TGTGCCAGCAGCTTGCCCCGGGACCTCGCTCGAAACACCATATATTTT.

V is TRBV18 and J is TRBJ2-7; tentatively, D is TRBD2 (6 bases). Trimming removed 4 bases at V and 2 bases at J, with 12 bases between. The CDR3 loop spans 14 amino acids. CDR1 and CDR2 from the germline V gene are KGHSH and LQKENI. CDR3 sequence (DNA): TGTGCCAGCTCACTGGAGGAGGGTACCTACGAGCAGTACTTC. This encodes CASSLEEGTYEQYF.

The J gene is TRBJ1-4, the V gene TRBV13, with no clear D. The CDR3 length is 15 residues. Trimming pared 7 bases from V and 0 bases from J, leaving 12 bases between. Per the germline V gene, CDR1 is PRHDT and CDR2 is FYEKMQ (reference sequence). The chain's CDR3 is CASIPWTATNEKLFF. For the CDR3, the DNA is TGTGCCAGCATCCCCTGGACGGCAACTAATGAAAAACTGTTTTTT.

The chain has TRBV6-5 and TRBJ2-1, with D perhaps being TRBD1 or TRBD2 (5 bases each). The germline V and J ends were trimmed by 5 bases and 12 bases, with 11 bases remaining between them. The CDR3 loop spans 11 amino acids. From germline, CDR1 is MNHEY and CDR2 SVGAGI. The CDR3 loop is CASSLRDLQFF. CDR3 sequence (DNA): TGTGCCAGCAGTCTCCGGGACCTGCAGTTCTTC.

This clone was recorded once. The J gene is TRBJ2-5, the V gene TRBV7-9; 7 bases are a match to TRBD1. CDR3 size: 12 residues. Per the germline V gene, CDR1 is SEHNR and CDR2 is FQNEAQ (reference sequence). V shed 6 bases and J 6 bases; nucleotides not matched to a gene: 4. The CDR3 region is CASRQTGKTQYF. The CDR3 nucleotides read TGTGCCAGCAGGCAGACAGGGAAGACCCAGTACTTC.

The chain employs TRBV6-5 and TRBJ1-2; possible D gene TRBD1, 6 bases. Germline lookup yields CDR1 MNHEY and CDR2 SVGAGI. The V end lost 5 bases, the J end lost 4 bases, and 17 bases lay between the germline ends. This CDR3 contains 15 residues. CDR3 sequence reads: CASSTRADSFYGYTF. For the CDR3, the DNA is TGTGCCAGCAGTACACGCGCGGACAGTTTCTATGGCTACACCTTC.

V usage is TRBV27 and J usage is TRBJ2-5; D is possibly TRBD2 (5 bases). There are 14 residues in the CDR3. Germline lookup yields CDR1 MNHEY and CDR2 SMNVEV (reference sequence). V was shortened by 2 bases and J by 3 bases, with 10 bases between the two germline ends. In DNA, the CDR3 is TGTGCCAGCAGTTTACGGGGTTTGAAAGAGACCCAGTACTTC. This translates into CASSLRGLKETQYF.

The V call is TRBV7-2, the J call TRBJ1-3; no definite D call. V gave up 1 base and J gave up 0 bases, with 7 bases separating them. This CDR3 is 15 amino acids long. Germline V gene lookup returns CDR1 SGHTA and CDR2 FQGNSA. This chain's CDR3 is CASSLGSGSGNTIYF. The CDR3 coding sequence is TGTGCCAGCAGCTTAGGGAGCGGCTCTGGAAACACCATATATTTT.

This chain connects TRBV5-5 to TRBJ2-5; the match to TRBD2 covers 9 bases. Germline loops: CDR1 SGHKS, CDR2 YYEKEE (reference sequence). The ends lost 6 bases at V and 4 bases at J; junction bases unmatched: 4. The CDR3 loop spans 13 amino acids. The CDR3 here is CASMISGGETQYF. CDR3 in DNA: TGTGCCAGCATGATTAGCGGGGGAGAGACCCAGTACTTC.

With respect to this clone: Other DNA sequences of this sample code for an identical CDR3. J is TRBJ1-3 and V is TRBV30, with 8 bases fitting TRBD1. Germline assignment: CDR1 GTSNPN and CDR2 SVGIG (reference sequence). There are 13 residues in the CDR3. V lost 4 bases to trimming and J lost 2 bases; unmatched junction nucleotides: 1. The CDR3 coding sequence is TGTGCCTGGAAACAGGGGGCTGGAAACACCATATATTTT. It yields the protein CAWKQGAGNTIYF.

This clone was seen only once. The chain couples TRBV7-9 to TRBJ2-7; 10 bases fit TRBD1. V lost 2 bases to trimming and J lost 2 bases; unmatched junction nucleotides: 6. Germline CDR1 SEHNR, CDR2 FQNEAQ (reference sequence). The CDR3 sequence is 16 residues long. The CDR3 bases are TGTGCCAGCAGCTTAATCGAAGGACAGGGGGCCTACGAGCAGTACTTC. Amino acids: CASSLIEGQGAYEQYF.

The chain employs TRBV7-9 and TRBJ2-1; 7 bases are a match to TRBD1. Germline lookup yields CDR1 SEHNR and CDR2 FQNEAQ (reference sequence). This CDR3 is 13 amino acids long. J lost 7 bases, V lost 5 bases, and 5 bases had no gene match. This chain's CDR3 is CASSATGLNEQFF. CDR3 sequence (DNA): TGTGCCAGCAGCGCGACAGGGTTGAATGAGCAGTTCTTC.

This clone was found a few times. V usage is TRBV10-3 and J usage is TRBJ2-7; D may be TRBD1 (5 bases). Looked up from germline, CDR1 is ENHRY and CDR2 is SYGVKD. Trimming removed 2 bases from V and 4 bases from J, with 9 bases in between. The CDR3 totals 13 residues. The CDR3 reads CAISEVGAYEQYF. In DNA form, the CDR3 reads TGTGCCATCAGTGAGGTTGGGGCTTACGAGCAGTACTTC.

This clone was found a few times. V gene TRBV7-8 combines with J gene TRBJ2-4, with TRBD2 as a possible D gene (6 bases). The CDR3 consists of 14 residues. V shed 5 bases and J shed 3 bases, with 11 bases lying between them. In germline, CDR1 is SGHVS, CDR2 FQNEAQ. The CDR3 here is CASSPRRVKNIQYF. CDR3 nucleotides: TGTGCCAGCAGCCCGCGGAGGGTCAAAAACATTCAGTACTTC.

The V gene is TRBV7-9, the J gene TRBJ1-1; D gene unclear. V gave up 5 bases and J gave up 1 base, with 8 bases separating them. CDR1 and CDR2 from the germline V gene are SEHNR and FQNEAQ (reference sequence). This CDR3 comprises 13 residues. The CDR3 spells CASSLPPNTEAFF. The CDR3 DNA is TGTGCCAGCAGCCTGCCACCGAACACTGAAGCTTTCTTT.

In DNA form, the CDR3 reads TGTGCCAGCAGAGCGGGACCTGAGGACACTGAAGCTTTCTTT. Protein sequence: CASRAGPEDTEAFF. The chain joins TRBV28 to TRBJ1-1; tentatively, D is TRBD1 (5 bases). V was clipped by 6 bases and J by 3 bases, with 14 bases between them. The germline V gene has CDR1 MDHEN and CDR2 SYDVKM. The CDR3 has 14 amino acids.